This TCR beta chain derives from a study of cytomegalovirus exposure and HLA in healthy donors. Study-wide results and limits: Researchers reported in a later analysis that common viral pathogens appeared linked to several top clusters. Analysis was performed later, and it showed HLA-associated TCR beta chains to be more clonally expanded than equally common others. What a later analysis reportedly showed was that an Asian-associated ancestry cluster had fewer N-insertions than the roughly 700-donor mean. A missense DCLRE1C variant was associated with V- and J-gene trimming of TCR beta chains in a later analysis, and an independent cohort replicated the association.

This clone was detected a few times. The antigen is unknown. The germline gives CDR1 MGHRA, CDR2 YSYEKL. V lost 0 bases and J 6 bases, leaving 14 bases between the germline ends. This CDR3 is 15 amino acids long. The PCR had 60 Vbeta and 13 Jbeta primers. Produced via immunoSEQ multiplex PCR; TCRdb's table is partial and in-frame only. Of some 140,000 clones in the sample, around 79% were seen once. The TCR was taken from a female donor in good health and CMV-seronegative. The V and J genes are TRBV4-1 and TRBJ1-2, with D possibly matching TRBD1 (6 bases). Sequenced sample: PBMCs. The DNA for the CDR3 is TGCGCCAGCAGCCAAGATGAACAGGGAACGGATGGCTACACCTTC. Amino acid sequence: CASSQDEQGTDGYTF.